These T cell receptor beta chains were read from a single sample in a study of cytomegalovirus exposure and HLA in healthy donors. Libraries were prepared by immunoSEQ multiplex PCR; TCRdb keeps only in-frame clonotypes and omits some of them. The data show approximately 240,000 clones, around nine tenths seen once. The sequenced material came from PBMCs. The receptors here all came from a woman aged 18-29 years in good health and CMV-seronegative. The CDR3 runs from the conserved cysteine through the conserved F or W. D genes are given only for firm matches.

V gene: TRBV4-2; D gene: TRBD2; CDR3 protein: CASSHIRGGGSTDTQYF
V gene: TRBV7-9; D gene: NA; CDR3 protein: CASSFPLGGAFF
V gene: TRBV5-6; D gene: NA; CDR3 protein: CASSLRGGSGNSPLHF
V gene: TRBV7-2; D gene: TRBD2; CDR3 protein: CASSSLAGRSYNEQFF
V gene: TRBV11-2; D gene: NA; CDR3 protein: CASSLGTGWYGYTF
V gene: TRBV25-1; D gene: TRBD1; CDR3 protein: CASSESETGIGYTF
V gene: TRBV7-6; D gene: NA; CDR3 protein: CASSLARDNEQFF
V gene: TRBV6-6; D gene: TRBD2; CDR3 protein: CASSRLAELYEQYF
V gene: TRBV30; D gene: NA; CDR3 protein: CAWTPLGLGASEAFF
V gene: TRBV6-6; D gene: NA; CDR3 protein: CASRPGTIVHEQYF
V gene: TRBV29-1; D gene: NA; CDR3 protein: CSVEVLAQETQYF
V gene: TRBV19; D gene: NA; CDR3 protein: CASSIWTSYGYTF
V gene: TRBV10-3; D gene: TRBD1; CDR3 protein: CAIREQGSSYEQYF
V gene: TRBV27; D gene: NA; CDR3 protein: CASSSTYEQYF
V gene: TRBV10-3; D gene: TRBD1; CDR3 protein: CAISGQTRQGATGEQYF
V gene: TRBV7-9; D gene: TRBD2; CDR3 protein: CASSYGTSSSRDEQFF
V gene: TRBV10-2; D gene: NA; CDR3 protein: CASSSDSSYGYTF
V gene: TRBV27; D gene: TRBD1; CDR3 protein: CASSLSQGAAGELFF
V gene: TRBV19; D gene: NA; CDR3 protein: CASNTQGYNEQFF
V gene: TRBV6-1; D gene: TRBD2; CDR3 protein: CASRGLAGYNEQFF
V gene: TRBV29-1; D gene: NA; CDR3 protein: CSAGAGTNYEQYF
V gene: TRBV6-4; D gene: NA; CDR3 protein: CASTVRLRQPQHF
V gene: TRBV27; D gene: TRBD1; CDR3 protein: CASKGAGNTIYF
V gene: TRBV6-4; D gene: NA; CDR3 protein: CASRREGENTEAFF
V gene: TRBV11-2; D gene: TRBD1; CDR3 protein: CASSFPGQGTYEQYF
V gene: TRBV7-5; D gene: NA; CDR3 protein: CVRSSRTTGNEQFF
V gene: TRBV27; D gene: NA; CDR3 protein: CASSFARVNTEAFF
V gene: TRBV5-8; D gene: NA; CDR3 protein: CASSLGAYSNQPQHF
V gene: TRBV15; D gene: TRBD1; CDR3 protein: CATSGSTGGKFF